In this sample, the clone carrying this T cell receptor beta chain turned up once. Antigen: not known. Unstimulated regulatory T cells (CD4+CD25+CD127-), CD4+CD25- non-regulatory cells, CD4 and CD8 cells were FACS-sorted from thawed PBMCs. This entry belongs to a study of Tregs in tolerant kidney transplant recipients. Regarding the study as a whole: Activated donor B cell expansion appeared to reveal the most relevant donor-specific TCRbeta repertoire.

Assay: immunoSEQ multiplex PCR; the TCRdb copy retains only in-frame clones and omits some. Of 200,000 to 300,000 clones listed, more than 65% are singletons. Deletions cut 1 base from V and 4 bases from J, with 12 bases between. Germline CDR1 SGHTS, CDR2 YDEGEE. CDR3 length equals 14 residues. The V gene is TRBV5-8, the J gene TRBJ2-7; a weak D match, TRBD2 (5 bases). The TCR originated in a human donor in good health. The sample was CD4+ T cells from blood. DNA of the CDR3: TGTGCCAGCAGCTTGAGATTCTCGGGGTACGAGCAGTACTTC. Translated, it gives CASSLRFSGYEQYF.